These 18 T cell receptor beta chains originate from one sample sequenced in a study of CD8 T cells in ankylosing spondylitis. TCRdb re-called the 5' RACE reads with MiXCR, one entry per CDR3 protein. The repertoire holds some 26,000 distinct CDR3 sequences, with about 15% as singletons. The sequenced material came from blood. These receptors originate from a male donor with ankylosing spondylitis or in good health (not recorded which).

This clonotype was picked up many times. The chain carries TRBV9 and TRBJ2-7; TRBD1 aligns across 8 bases. Germline trimming cut 3 bases from V and 3 bases from J; bases unmatched to any gene: 5. The germline V gene has CDR1 SGDLS and CDR2 YYNGEE. The CDR3 runs 14 residues. CDR3 DNA sequence: TGTGCCAGCAGCGGGATGACAGGGGACTACGAGCAGTACTTC. Its translation: CASSGMTGDYEQYF.

This clonotype was seen repeatedly, ten times or more. This rearrangement joins TRBV11-1 to TRBJ2-1; TRBD2 matches 9 bases. Germline V gene sequence: CDR1 SGHAT, CDR2 FQDESV (reference sequence). With V trimmed by 3 bases and J by 7 bases, 7 bases remained unmatched. The CDR3 loop spans 15 amino acids. As DNA, the CDR3 is TGTGCCAGCAGCTTGGCGGCGGGGGGGGTAAATGAGCAGTTCTTC. This encodes CASSLAAGGVNEQFF.

The V call is TRBV30, the J call TRBJ2-5; D gene ambiguous. The CDR3 loop spans 13 amino acids. The V end lost 3 bases, the J end lost 2 bases, and 10 bases lay between the germline ends. Germline lookup yields CDR1 GTSNPN and CDR2 SVGIG (reference sequence). The CDR3 protein is CAWSKRQQETQYF. CDR3 sequence (DNA): TGTGCCTGGAGCAAGAGACAACAAGAGACCCAGTACTTC.

The table lists this clonotype with many counts. The rearrangement uses TRBV20-1 and TRBJ2-4, with D possibly TRBD1 on 6 matching bases. The CDR3 runs 14 residues. Germline V gene lookup returns CDR1 DFQATT and CDR2 SNEGSKA (reference sequence). The germline V and J ends were trimmed by 4 bases and 1 base, with 11 bases remaining between them. The CDR3: CSAKTGFAKNIQYF. The DNA of the CDR3 is TGCAGTGCTAAAACAGGGTTTGCCAAAAACATTCAGTACTTC.

The sample holds many counts of this clonotype. In DNA form, the CDR3 reads TGCAGTGCTCCGAAACTGAAGAACACTGAAGCTTTCTTT. Amino acids: CSAPKLKNTEAFF. The chain uses TRBV20-1 and TRBJ1-1; unclear D gene. This CDR3 is built from 13 residues. V shed 5 bases and J shed 1 base, with 11 bases lying between them. Germline loops: CDR1 DFQATT, CDR2 SNEGSKA (reference sequence).

This clonotype has more than one count but fewer than ten. V is TRBV5-4 and J is TRBJ2-1; D assignment may be TRBD1 or TRBD2 (9 bases each). V gave up 4 bases and J gave up 4 bases, with 18 bases separating them. Germline V gene lookup returns CDR1 SGHNT and CDR2 YYREEE (reference sequence). The CDR3 loop spans 16 amino acids. The CDR3 nucleotides are TGTGCCAGCAGCCGCGGGGGGGACAGGGTTTACAATGAGCAGTTCTTC. Residues: CASSRGGDRVYNEQFF.

This clonotype was seen only once. The V gene is TRBV10-3, the J gene TRBJ2-3, with 11 nucleotides matching TRBD2. Per germline, CDR1 ENHRY and CDR2 SYGVKD. The CDR3 is 15 residues long. The V gene end was trimmed by 4 bases and the J gene end by 2 bases; junction bases not matched to a gene: 2. The CDR3 loop is CAISVLAGDTDTQYF. The CDR3, as DNA: TGTGCCATCAGTGTACTAGCGGGGGACACAGATACGCAGTATTTT.

This clonotype was observed a handful of times. The chain employs TRBV5-6 and TRBJ2-1; D unclear. The CDR3 is 12 residues long. Germline-derived CDR1 and CDR2 are SGHDT and YYEEEE. V was pared by 2 bases and J by 9 bases, with 9 bases between. For the CDR3, the DNA is TGTGCCAGCAGCTTCGGCGCGAGTGAGCAGTTCTTC. Translation gives CASSFGASEQFF.

This rearrangement joins TRBV18 to TRBJ2-5, with D hard to call. With 6 bases removed from V and 1 base from J, the gap between germline ends came to 12 bases. Germline loops: CDR1 KGHSH, CDR2 LQKENI. The CDR3 runs to 14 residues. Here the CDR3 reads CASSPDGPQETQYF. DNA of the CDR3: TGTGCCAGCTCTCCCGACGGACCCCAAGAGACCCAGTACTTC.

The genes are TRBV6-5 and TRBJ2-2; D may be TRBD2 (6 bases). This CDR3 spans 16 amino acids. Germline V gene data show CDR1 as MNHEY and CDR2 as SVGAGI. The V and J ends lost 4 bases and 0 bases respectively, with 12 bases between them. The CDR3 nucleotides are TGTGCCAGCAGTTTCCGGGGACTTGCGAACACCGGGGAGCTGTTTTTT. Amino acids: CASSFRGLANTGELFF.

The rearrangement links TRBV7-6 to TRBJ2-1, with 9 bases fitting TRBD2. V lost 5 bases, J lost 5 bases, and 4 bases stayed unmatched. Germline CDR1 SGHVS, CDR2 FNYEAQ. The length of the CDR3 is 14 residues. The CDR3 coding sequence is TGTGCCAGCAGCCGGACTAGCGAACACAATGAGCAGTTCTTC. Translated: CASSRTSEHNEQFF.

V gene TRBV7-2 combines with J gene TRBJ2-1; D is ambiguous. The CDR3 is 14 amino acids. Per the germline V gene, CDR1 is SGHTA and CDR2 is FQGNSA. V was pared by 5 bases and J by 3 bases, with 11 bases between. CDR3 sequence: CASSTRHNYNEQFF. The DNA of the CDR3 is TGTGCCAGCAGCACTCGACATAACTACAATGAGCAGTTCTTC.

V gene TRBV5-4 combines with J gene TRBJ2-3, with 7 bases aligning to TRBD2. With V trimmed by 4 bases and J by 2 bases, 16 bases remained unmatched. The CDR3 length is 18 residues. The germline V gene has CDR1 SGHNT and CDR2 YYREEE (reference sequence). CDR3 amino acids: CASSLGGSARTDTDTQYF. The CDR3 DNA reads as TGTGCCAGCAGCCTGGGGGGGAGCGCCAGAACTGACACAGATACGCAGTATTTT.

This clonotype was observed many times. The genes are TRBV6-1 and TRBJ2-3; D may correspond to TRBD1 or TRBD2 (5 bases each). The CDR3 contains 14 residues. Looked up from germline, CDR1 is MNHNS and CDR2 is SASEGT. V lost 7 bases, J lost 6 bases, and 17 bases lay in between. The CDR3 sequence: CASILGVPPDTQYF. The CDR3 region has the DNA TGTGCCAGCATCCTGGGGGTCCCCCCCGATACGCAGTATTTT.

This clonotype was seen at least ten times. The chain joins TRBV9 to TRBJ2-5; perhaps TRBD2 as D (5 bases). Germline CDR1 is SGDLS and CDR2 is YYNGEE. CDR3 length: 14 residues. V was trimmed by 3 bases and J by 7 bases, leaving 16 bases between them. DNA for the CDR3: TGTGCCAGCAGCGCAGGACTCCCTCCAGGGACCCAGTACTTC. Amino acid sequence: CASSAGLPPGTQYF.

This clonotype was observed many times. This chain links TRBV4-2 with TRBJ1-1; 10 positions agree with TRBD1. The ends lost 2 bases at V and 5 bases at J; junction bases unmatched: 8. This CDR3 spans 16 amino acids. CDR1 LGHNA and CDR2 YNFKEQ come from the germline V gene. Here the CDR3 reads CASSQRVTGGWTEAFF. The DNA for the CDR3 is TGTGCCAGCAGCCAACGAGTGACAGGGGGCTGGACTGAAGCTTTCTTT.

This clonotype was observed at least ten times. This chain uses TRBV29-1 with TRBJ2-7, with a tentative D call TRBD2 (5 bases). Trimming stripped 6 bases from V and 0 bases from J, with 9 bases between. CDR3 length equals 12 residues. Germline values: CDR1 SQVTM, CDR2 ANQGSEA. CDR3 DNA sequence: TGCAGCGTCGGGGTGAGCTCCTACGAGCAGTACTTC. This translates into CSVGVSSYEQYF.

This clonotype was recorded many times. The chain employs TRBV20-1 and TRBJ2-1, with 8 positions matching TRBD2. CDR3 length equals 15 residues. The ends lost 3 bases at V and 6 bases at J; junction bases unmatched: 10. From germline, CDR1 is DFQATT and CDR2 SNEGSKA (reference sequence). The CDR3 nucleotides read TGCAGTGCTAGGGGCACTAGCGGTAGGGGCAATGAGCAGTTCTTC. It yields the protein CSARGTSGRGNEQFF.